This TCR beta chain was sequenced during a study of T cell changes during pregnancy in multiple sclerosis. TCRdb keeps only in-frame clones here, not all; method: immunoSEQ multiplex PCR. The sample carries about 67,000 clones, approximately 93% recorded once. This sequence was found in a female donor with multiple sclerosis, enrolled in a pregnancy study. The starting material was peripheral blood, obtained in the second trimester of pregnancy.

The CDR3: CASRGGVLFSQPQHF. DNA of the CDR3: TGTGCCAGCAGAGGGGGGGTCCTCTTCAGTCAGCCCCAGCATTTT. The chain uses TRBV28 and TRBJ1-5; TRBD1 is a possible D gene (6 bases). V lost 6 bases and J 6 bases, leaving 18 bases between the germline ends. This CDR3 comprises 15 residues. Looked up from germline, CDR1 is MDHEN and CDR2 is SYDVKM.